A single sample gave rise to the 32 T cell receptor beta chains below, sequenced in a study of somatic mutations in cytotoxic T cells in rheumatoid arthritis (dated by TCRdb to between 2016 and 2019). To prepare the library, the immunoSEQ multiplex PCR assay was applied. What TCRdb holds here is the immuneACCESS table cut down to in-frame rearrangements. Part of the clones is not present; checked against another copy, under half of the missing clones reflect an unresolved V gene, and the others are unexplained. The sample table contains about 30,000 clones; only one count was recorded for approximately 78% of them. The ten largest clones take up just under 8.5% of the sample. Specimen: CD8+ T cells sorted from blood. These receptors were obtained from an adult with rheumatoid arthritis.

The genes are TRBV9 and TRBJ2-3; 7 nucleotides align to TRBD2. The germline V gene has CDR1 SGDLS and CDR2 YYNGEE. CDR3 length equals 15 residues. V shed 4 bases, J shed 0 bases, and the junction held 5 bases outside the gene matches. The CDR3, as DNA: TGTGCCAGCAGCTGGGAGGGGTCTAGCACAGATACGCAGTATTTT. Its protein product is CASSWEGSSTDTQYF.

The rearrangement links TRBV7-3 to TRBJ2-3; perhaps TRBD2 as D (6 bases). From germline, CDR1 is SGHTA and CDR2 FQGTGA. The length of the CDR3 is 13 residues. The V end was cut by 5 bases, the J end by 4 bases, with 10 bases between. The chain's CDR3 is CASSTSPSDTQYF. In DNA form, the CDR3 reads TGTGCCAGCAGCACTAGCCCCTCAGATACGCAGTATTTT.

The V call is TRBV7-9, the J call TRBJ1-1, with 7 positions matching TRBD1. CDR3 size: 14 residues. The V and J ends lost 6 bases and 0 bases, in that order; junction bases with no gene match: 4. The V gene's germline CDR1 is SEHNR and CDR2 FQNEAQ (reference sequence). The CDR3 loop is CASRAGGMNTEAFF. The CDR3 region has the DNA TGTGCCAGCAGAGCAGGGGGTATGAACACTGAAGCTTTCTTT.

The genes are TRBV19 and TRBJ2-1; 8 bases are shared with TRBD2. CDR3 length: 15 amino acids. The ends lost 5 bases at V and 7 bases at J; junction bases unmatched: 10. Germline values: CDR1 LNHDA, CDR2 SQIVND (reference sequence). The CDR3 region has the DNA TGTGCCAGTAGTGTTTTTAGCGGGACGTATAATGAGCAGTTCTTC. Amino acids: CASSVFSGTYNEQFF.

This clone was detected only a few times. The rearrangement joins TRBV6-1 to TRBJ2-7; no firm D call. The CDR3 extends over 13 amino acids. Trimming took off 1 base at V and 0 bases at J, with 4 bases between the two ends. Per the germline V gene, CDR1 is MNHNS and CDR2 is SASEGT. The CDR3 sequence: CASSEDSSYEQYF. The CDR3 nucleotides are TGTGCCAGCAGTGAAGACAGCTCCTACGAGCAGTACTTC.

The J gene is TRBJ2-7, the V gene TRBV18, with D unresolved. Per the germline V gene, CDR1 is KGHSH and CDR2 is LQKENI. CDR3 length: 13 amino acids. V gave up 0 bases and J gave up 5 bases, with 8 bases separating them. This chain's CDR3 is CASSPPGQDEQYF. DNA for the CDR3: TGTGCCAGCTCACCACCTGGCCAAGACGAGCAGTACTTC.

The V gene is TRBV18, the J gene TRBJ2-1; weak D call: TRBD1 (8 bases). Germline lookup yields CDR1 KGHSH and CDR2 LQKENI. The CDR3 runs 20 residues. V was cut by 1 base and J by 7 bases, with 29 bases left in between. For the CDR3, the DNA is TGTGCCAGCTCACCACGGACAGGGAGCAGAGGACTAGTCGGGGATAATGAGCAGTTCTTC. Translation gives CASSPRTGSRGLVGDNEQFF.

The chain couples TRBV6-6 to TRBJ2-2; D is unresolved. The V gene's germline CDR1 is MNHNY and CDR2 SVGAGI (reference sequence). This CDR3 has 15 residues. Trimming cost V 2 bases and J 2 bases, with 9 bases left between them. The CDR3 loop is CASSYPQDNTGELFF. DNA for the CDR3: TGTGCCAGCAGTTACCCCCAGGACAACACCGGGGAGCTGTTTTTT.

In nucleotides, the CDR3 is TGCGCCAGCTTTGAAGGGACTGATGGGGTTGAGCAGTTCTTC. Its translation is CASFEGTDGVEQFF. This chain joins TRBV5-1 and TRBJ2-1; D is perhaps TRBD2 (6 bases). The germline CDR1 and CDR2 sequences are SGHRS and YFSETQ. Between the trimmed V and J ends, which lost 7 bases and 9 bases, there was a span of 20 bases. This CDR3 is built from 14 residues.

The chain uses TRBV27 and TRBJ1-1, with D unclear. This CDR3 region has 13 residues. CDR1 is MNHEY, CDR2 SMNVEV, per germline (reference sequence). Deletions cut 5 bases from V and 5 bases from J, with 12 bases between. The CDR3 region is CASSGFKTTEAFF. CDR3 DNA sequence: TGTGCCAGCAGTGGGTTCAAAACAACTGAAGCTTTCTTT.

This clone has just one count. The chain combines TRBV28 with TRBJ2-7; 7 bases match TRBD1. The CDR3 loop spans 17 amino acids. CDR1 and CDR2 (germline): MDHEN, SYDVKM. V gave up 4 bases and J gave up 1 base; unmatched junction bases: 13. The CDR3 nucleotides read TGTGCCAGCAGTTACTTGACAGGGATGGATGGGTCCTACGAGCAGTACTTC. It translates to CASSYLTGMDGSYEQYF.

V is TRBV5-5 and J is TRBJ2-7; D possibly corresponds to TRBD1 (5 bases). Trimming pared 4 bases from V and 5 bases from J, leaving 19 bases between. From germline, CDR1 is SGHKS and CDR2 YYEKEE (reference sequence). The CDR3 is made up of 15 amino acids. CDR3 in amino acids: CASSLYPGHGNEQYF. CDR3 sequence (DNA): TGTGCCAGCAGCCTGTACCCCGGACATGGAAACGAGCAGTACTTC.

This chain joins TRBV7-9 and TRBJ2-5; no reliable D call. Germline loops: CDR1 SEHNR, CDR2 FQNEAQ (reference sequence). V lost 6 bases, J lost 9 bases, and 17 bases lay in between. This CDR3 contains 13 residues. CDR3 in amino acids: CASSHPPPRAQYF. The CDR3 bases are TGTGCCAGCAGTCACCCACCACCTAGAGCCCAGTACTTC.

In DNA, the CDR3 is TGTGCCAGCAGCTTGACAGGGGGCGCCTATAATTCACCCCTCCACTTT. It translates to CASSLTGGAYNSPLHF. The chain couples TRBV7-9 to TRBJ1-6; 10 bases agree with TRBD1. Looked up from germline, CDR1 is SEHNR and CDR2 is FQNEAQ (reference sequence). The CDR3 is 16 amino acids. With V trimmed by 3 bases and J by 2 bases, 1 base remained unmatched.

V is TRBV2 and J is TRBJ2-7, with D maybe TRBD1 (6 bases). The CDR3 extends over 14 amino acids. Trimming shortened V by 8 bases and J by 5 bases, and 19 bases separated the two germline ends. The germline gives CDR1 SNHLY, CDR2 FYNNEI. DNA for the CDR3: TGTGCCAGCGGATACAGGGCCGGAGTGGACGAGCAGTACTTC. It yields the protein CASGYRAGVDEQYF.

The chain joins TRBV27 to TRBJ2-7; no reliable D call. CDR3 length: 11 residues. V shed 5 bases and J shed 3 bases, with 5 bases lying between them. CDR1 MNHEY and CDR2 SMNVEV come from the germline V gene (reference sequence). The CDR3, as DNA: TGTGCCAGCAGTAAGGGCTACGAGCAGTACTTC. This sequence encodes CASSKGYEQYF.

The chain is built from TRBV29-1 and TRBJ2-2, with 7 bases matching TRBD2. Germline CDR1 and CDR2: SQVTM and ANQGSEA. CDR3 length: 15 amino acids. With V trimmed by 4 bases and J by 5 bases, 10 bases remained unmatched. The CDR3 here is CSVVGGSGATGELFF. CDR3 DNA: TGCAGCGTTGTCGGCGGGAGTGGGGCTACCGGGGAGCTGTTTTTT.

This sequence joins TRBV19 and TRBJ1-1, with 9 bases identical to TRBD1. The CDR3 length is 15 residues. With V trimmed by 1 base and J by 7 bases, 7 bases remained unmatched. In germline, CDR1 is LNHDA, CDR2 SQIVND (reference sequence). CDR3 amino acids: CASSIVPGQGGEAFF. Written as DNA, the CDR3 is TGTGCCAGTAGTATAGTCCCGGGACAGGGAGGTGAAGCTTTCTTT.

J is TRBJ2-1 and V is TRBV2; 8 nucleotides match TRBD1. After removal of 10 bases from V and 14 bases from J, the junction contained 16 bases not matched to a gene. Germline assignment: CDR1 SNHLY and CDR2 FYNNEI. The CDR3 sequence is 13 residues long. CDR3 loop: CATRGLQGGFEFF. In DNA form, the CDR3 reads TGTGCCACCCGAGGCCTACAGGGGGGATTTGAGTTCTTC.

This sequence joins TRBV4-3 and TRBJ2-1; 10 nucleotides match TRBD2. This CDR3 has 16 residues. Germline CDR1 and CDR2: LGHNA and YSLEER. The J segment lost 8 bases and the V segment lost 0 bases, leaving 7 bases of the junction unmatched. The CDR3 region is CASSQDRASGGYEQFF. As DNA, the CDR3 is TGCGCCAGCAGCCAAGATAGGGCTAGCGGGGGCTATGAGCAGTTCTTC.

The V gene is TRBV5-1, the J gene TRBJ2-7; TRBD2 matches at 8 bases. Germline CDR1 reads SGHRS; CDR2 reads YFSETQ. The CDR3 has 14 residues. Trimming took 5 bases from V and 6 from J; bases not matched to a gene: 10. CDR3 DNA sequence: TGCGCCAGCAGATTGCCTAGCGGGTCCGTCGAGCAGTACTTC. Its translation: CASRLPSGSVEQYF.

The V gene is TRBV7-2, the J gene TRBJ2-7; tentatively, D is TRBD1 (5 bases). The germline V gene has CDR1 SGHTA and CDR2 FQGNSA. The CDR3 consists of 15 residues. Between the trimmed V and J ends, which lost 2 bases and 5 bases, there was a span of 16 bases. CDR3 in amino acids: CASSLSPSRRDEQYF. The CDR3 nucleotides read TGTGCCAGCAGCTTAAGCCCATCCCGCAGGGACGAGCAGTACTTC.

The chain employs TRBV19 and TRBJ2-1; a possible D gene is TRBD2 (7 bases). Trimming removed 4 bases from V and 4 bases from J, with 11 bases in between. Germline CDR1 LNHDA, CDR2 SQIVND (reference sequence). There are 14 residues in the CDR3. CDR3 in DNA: TGTGCCAGTAGTAAGGGGGGGTTATACAATGAGCAGTTCTTC. Translation: CASSKGGLYNEQFF.

This rearrangement joins TRBV29-1 to TRBJ1-1; D gene ambiguous. V was shortened by 6 bases and J by 5 bases, with 10 bases between the two germline ends. CDR3 length: 11 residues. Per the germline V gene, CDR1 is SQVTM and CDR2 is ANQGSEA. The CDR3 sequence: CSVAQRTEAFF. DNA for the CDR3: TGCAGCGTGGCACAGCGAACTGAAGCTTTCTTT.

Comment on this clone: A much larger clone is a single base away; this may be a read error. The same CDR3 can be traced to other DNA sequences in this sample. The J gene is TRBJ1-1, the V gene TRBV4-3; no definite D call. Germline CDR1 reads LGHNA; CDR2 reads YSLEER. V was clipped by 1 base and J by 2 bases, with 5 bases between them. CDR3 size: 13 residues. The CDR3 spells CASSQAGNTEAFF. The CDR3 nucleotides read TGCGCCAGCAGCCAAGCCGGAAACACTGAAGCTTTCTTT.

The chain has TRBV29-1 and TRBJ2-2; tentatively, D is TRBD2 (5 bases). Trimming removed 1 base from V and 8 bases from J, with 11 bases in between. CDR1 and CDR2 (germline): SQVTM, ANQGSEA. This CDR3 spans 13 amino acids. CDR3 DNA: TGCAGCGTTGAAGCCGGGGAAGGGGGGGAGCTGTTTTTT. This sequence encodes CSVEAGEGGELFF.

The chain uses TRBV6-5 and TRBJ2-7, with D tentatively TRBD2 (6 bases). This CDR3 has 12 residues. V shed 2 bases and J shed 6 bases, with 8 bases lying between them. CDR1 is MNHEY and CDR2 is SVGAGI in the germline V gene. Written as DNA, the CDR3 is TGTGCCAGCAGTTACCCAGCGGGCGAGCAGTACTTC. This gives the protein CASSYPAGEQYF.

This chain links TRBV6-5 with TRBJ1-1; TRBD1 is a possible D gene (5 bases). V lost 3 bases and J lost 6, with 11 bases in between. CDR1 is MNHEY and CDR2 is SVGAGI in the germline V gene. The CDR3 extends over 13 amino acids. The CDR3 is CASSYRGVPEAFF. The CDR3 bases are TGTGCCAGCAGTTATAGGGGCGTCCCTGAAGCTTTCTTT.

The rearrangement links TRBV29-1 to TRBJ2-1, with D perhaps matching TRBD2 (6 bases). Germline values: CDR1 SQVTM, CDR2 ANQGSEA. The CDR3 covers 12 residues. V gave up 4 bases and J gave up 14 bases, with 18 bases separating them. The CDR3 loop is CSVVWEDHSEFF. The CDR3 bases are TGCAGCGTTGTGTGGGAGGATCATAGTGAGTTCTTC.

The genes are TRBV27 and TRBJ1-1, with D perhaps matching TRBD1 (6 bases). The length of the CDR3 is 13 residues. Trimming removed 4 bases from V and 1 base from J, with 7 bases in between. CDR1 MNHEY and CDR2 SMNVEV come from the germline V gene (reference sequence). The CDR3 is CASSSTGNTEAFF. CDR3 coding DNA: TGTGCCAGCAGTTCGACAGGGAACACTGAAGCTTTCTTT.

The V and J genes are TRBV5-1 and TRBJ1-2; D gene unclear. CDR3 length equals 15 residues. With 5 bases removed from V and 0 bases from J, the gap between germline ends came to 14 bases. Per the germline V gene, CDR1 is SGHRS and CDR2 is YFSETQ. This chain's CDR3 is CASSVRLGSNYGYTF. DNA of the CDR3: TGCGCCAGCAGTGTTCGTCTGGGGTCTAACTATGGCTACACCTTC. The full variable domain, rest sourced from reference TRBV5-1 and TRBJ1-2, is KAGVTQTPRYLIKTRGQQVTLSCSPISGHRSVSWYQQTPGQGLQFLFEYFSETQRNKGNFPGRFSGRQFSNSRSEMNVSTLELGDSALYLCASSVRLGSNYGYTFGSGTRLTVV.

CDR3 coding DNA: TGTGCCAGCAGCGTAGGTGGCGGGAGTTCAGATGAGCAGTTCTTC. Its translation: CASSVGGGSSDEQFF. This rearrangement joins TRBV9 to TRBJ2-1; 7 bases fit TRBD2. V dropped 0 bases and J dropped 8; count of bases not matched to a gene: 8. The CDR3 has 15 amino acids. Germline V gene sequence: CDR1 SGDLS, CDR2 YYNGEE. The entire variable domain, with the rest obtained from reference TRBV9 and TRBJ2-1, is as follows: DSGVTQTPKHLITATGQRVTLRCSPRSGDLSVYWYQQSLDQGLQFLIQYYNGEERAKGNILERFSAQQFPDLHSELNLSSLELGDSALYFCASSVGGGSSDEQFFGPGTRLTVL.